The 20 T cell receptor beta chains below all came from one sample that was sequenced in a study of T-cell reconstitution after alpha-beta-depleted transplantation in children. Unique molecular identifiers were used to barcode this TCRbeta library. TCRdb re-called the PCR reads through MiXCR, storing one row per CDR3 protein. Of just under 550,000 distinct CDR3 sequences in the sample, around 20% were seen once. This sample comprised PBMCs from the stem cell graft donor, obtained from the stem cell graft. These receptors were obtained from a human donor who donated a stem cell graft to a child with acute lymphoblastic leukemia.

This chain links TRBV11-2 with TRBJ2-1; 9 bases agree with TRBD2. Trimming took 1 base from V and 4 from J; bases not matched to a gene: 14. This CDR3 spans 19 amino acids. Per germline, CDR1 SGHAT and CDR2 FQNNGV. CDR3 in amino acids: CASSLGPFNSGSSYNEQFF. Here the CDR3 DNA reads TGTGCCAGCAGCTTAGGACCCTTCAATAGCGGGAGTTCGTACAATGAGCAGTTCTTC.

Remarks on this clonotype: The junction differs from germline at one of its ends, possibly a read error. The rearrangement links TRBV12-3 or TRBV12-4 to TRBJ2-7; 12 bases are a match to TRBD2. This CDR3 spans 19 amino acids. The CDR3: CASCLTGLAGGPFDYEQYF. For the CDR3, the DNA is TGTGCCAGCTGTTTAACGGGACTAGCGGGCGGGCCATTCGACTACGAGCAGTACTTC.

This clonotype was observed a handful of times. This chain joins TRBV10-3 and TRBJ2-1, with TRBD1 identical over 7 bases. Germline CDR1 and CDR2: ENHRY and SYGVKD. The CDR3 runs 14 residues. V was pared by 5 bases and J by 4 bases, with 5 bases of the junction left unmatched. CDR3 residues: CAISLGGSYNEQFF. The CDR3 coding sequence is TGTGCCATCAGTCTAGGGGGCTCATACAATGAGCAGTTCTTC.

Ten or more counts support this clonotype. This chain connects TRBV6-4 to TRBJ1-4, with a tentative D call TRBD1 (5 bases). The CDR3 has 14 amino acids. CDR1 MRHNA and CDR2 SNTAGT come from the germline V gene. V was shortened by 2 bases and J by 5 bases, with 9 bases between the two germline ends. CDR3 protein: CASSDGTENEKLFF. DNA for the CDR3: TGTGCCAGCAGTGACGGGACCGAAAATGAAAAACTGTTTTTT.

This sequence joins TRBV5-1 and TRBJ2-3, with 10 bases lining up with TRBD1. The CDR3 loop spans 14 amino acids. Germline trimming cut 3 bases from V and 5 bases from J; bases unmatched to any gene: 3. CDR1 and CDR2 from the germline V gene are SGHRS and YFSETQ. The chain's CDR3 is CASSSGQGEDTQYF. DNA for the CDR3: TGCGCCAGCAGCTCCGGACAGGGGGAAGATACGCAGTATTTT.

The chain links TRBV5-4 to TRBJ2-7; weak D call: TRBD1 (6 bases). V was shortened by 2 bases and J by 3 bases, with 12 bases between the two germline ends. The CDR3 is made up of 14 amino acids. In germline, CDR1 is SGHNT, CDR2 YYREEE (reference sequence). This CDR3 reads CASSFAEGDYEQYF. The CDR3 DNA is TGTGCCAGCAGCTTTGCCGAGGGGGACTACGAGCAGTACTTC.

Only a few counts were recorded for this clonotype. This chain joins TRBV15 and TRBJ1-6, with D possibly TRBD1 on 5 matching bases. Looked up from germline, CDR1 is LNHNV and CDR2 is YYDKDF (reference sequence). CDR3 length equals 14 residues. V gave up 1 base and J gave up 7 bases, with 8 bases separating them. The chain's CDR3 is CATSRVGENSPLHF. The CDR3 nucleotides are TGTGCCACCAGCAGAGTAGGGGAAAATTCACCCCTCCACTTT.

This clonotype came up a few times. The chain has TRBV7-9 and TRBJ1-1; D is unclear. Trimming pared 6 bases from V and 0 bases from J, leaving 11 bases between. The CDR3 consists of 14 residues. CDR1 is SEHNR, CDR2 FQNEAQ, per germline (reference sequence). The CDR3: CASSRDTLNTEAFF. DNA for the CDR3: TGTGCCAGCAGTCGTGACACGTTGAACACTGAAGCTTTCTTT.

V gene TRBV20-1 combines with J gene TRBJ1-1; D ambiguous. The V gene's germline CDR1 is DFQATT and CDR2 SNEGSKA (reference sequence). Deletions cut 6 bases from V and 6 bases from J, with 20 bases between. The CDR3 runs 14 residues. CDR3 DNA: TGCAGTGCCCAGAGGACGGCTGCTGTGGCTGAAGCTTTCTTT. This encodes CSAQRTAAVAEAFF.

This clonotype was detected a few times. CDR3 in amino acids: CASSVAVLDIQYF. The CDR3, as DNA: TGTGCCAGCAGTGTGGCGGTTTTGGACATTCAGTACTTC. V usage is TRBV25-1 and J usage is TRBJ2-4; D not resolved. The V gene's germline CDR1 is MGHDK and CDR2 SYGVNS. The CDR3 is 13 amino acids. Deletions cut 4 bases from V and 8 bases from J, with 12 bases between. The full variable domain, rest sourced from reference TRBV25-1 and TRBJ2-4, is EADIYQTPRYLVIGTGKKITLECSQTMGHDKMYWYQQDPGMELHLIHYSYGVNSTEKGDLSSESTVSRIRTEHFPLTLESARPSHTSQYLCASSVAVLDIQYFGAGTRLSVL.

The chain couples TRBV5-1 to TRBJ2-1, with 8 nucleotides matching TRBD2. This CDR3 spans 14 amino acids. The germline V gene has CDR1 SGHRS and CDR2 YFSETQ. V shed 3 bases and J 5 bases; nucleotides not matched to a gene: 4. The CDR3 spells CASSWGSGDNEQFF. The CDR3 DNA sequence: TGCGCCAGCAGCTGGGGTAGCGGGGACAATGAGCAGTTCTTC.

The table lists this clonotype with a few counts. This chain uses TRBV5-4 with TRBJ2-1, with TRBD2 matching 11 bases. J gave up 6 bases and V 3 bases, and 11 bases lay outside the gene matches. The length of the CDR3 is 17 residues. Germline V gives CDR1 SGHNT, CDR2 YYREEE (reference sequence). As DNA, the CDR3 is TGTGCCAGCAGCTATGGGACTAGCGGTAGCCGGCCCAATGAGCAGTTCTTC. Amino acids: CASSYGTSGSRPNEQFF.

The V call is TRBV7-3, the J call TRBJ1-1, with D unresolved. CDR3 length: 14 amino acids. V shed 1 base and J shed 0 bases, with 6 bases lying between them. Germline assignment: CDR1 SGHTA and CDR2 FQGTGA. The CDR3 reads CASSLRPLNTEAFF. The CDR3 bases are TGTGCCAGCAGCTTAAGGCCGTTGAACACTGAAGCTTTCTTT. The full variable domain, its missing parts supplied by reference TRBV7-3 and TRBJ1-1, is GAGVSQTPSNKVTEKGKYVELRCDPISGHTALYWYRQSLGQGPEFLIYFQGTGAADDSGLPNDRFFAVRPEGSVSTLKIQRTERGDSAVYLCASSLRPLNTEAFFGQGTRLTVV.

There are a few counts of this clonotype. The CDR3 coding sequence is TGTGCCAGCAGCTTATATCGGGGCGGGGGCGATCAGCCCCAGCATTTT. Encoded protein: CASSLYRGGGDQPQHF. The J gene is TRBJ1-5, the V gene TRBV7-9; possible D gene TRBD1, 6 bases. Trimming pared 2 bases from V and 5 bases from J, leaving 16 bases between. Germline CDR1 is SEHNR and CDR2 is FQNEAQ (reference sequence). The CDR3 runs 16 residues.

Many counts were recorded for this clonotype. The chain uses TRBV5-6 and TRBJ2-2; 10 bases are a match to TRBD2. The CDR3 is 18 amino acids. V dropped 0 bases and J dropped 3; count of bases not matched to a gene: 8. From germline, CDR1 is SGHDT and CDR2 YYEEEE. CDR3 DNA: TGTGCCAGCAGCTTGGGGCTAGCGGGAGTTTTTGACACCGGGGAGCTGTTTTTT. This translates into CASSLGLAGVFDTGELFF.

The chain has TRBV29-1 and TRBJ2-3; 7 bases fit TRBD1. Unmatched junction bases numbered 5, after V lost 7 bases and J lost 4 bases. The CDR3 has 12 amino acids. Germline V gene data show CDR1 as SQVTM and CDR2 as ANQGSEA. The CDR3 sequence: CSAHRGADTQYF. In DNA form, the CDR3 reads TGCAGCGCACACAGGGGTGCAGATACGCAGTATTTT.

The chain uses TRBV7-9 and TRBJ1-2, with D uncertain. Germline V gene sequence: CDR1 SEHNR, CDR2 FQNEAQ (reference sequence). The CDR3 extends over 12 amino acids. The ends were cut back, 5 bases at V and 5 bases at J, with 9 bases in the middle. CDR3 in DNA: TGTGCCAGCAGCGATGCCCGGTATGGCTACACCTTC. Translated, it gives CASSDARYGYTF.

In DNA form, the CDR3 reads TGCGCCAGCAGAGGGTCACTAGCGGGAGGGGGTGAGCAGTTCTTC. Translation: CASRGSLAGGGEQFF. The chain carries TRBV4-1 and TRBJ2-1; 13 bases are a match to TRBD2. Per the germline V gene, CDR1 is MGHRA and CDR2 is YSYEKL. The CDR3 consists of 15 residues. Unmatched junction bases numbered 8, after V lost 6 bases and J lost 9 bases.

This chain uses TRBV7-8 with TRBJ2-3, with unresolved D. V was shortened by 2 bases and J by 5 bases, with 11 bases between the two germline ends. This CDR3 region has 14 residues. Germline V gene sequence: CDR1 SGHVS, CDR2 FQNEAQ. DNA for the CDR3: TGTGCCAGCAGCTTAAGTAGCAAGAGAGATACGCAGTATTTT. It codes for CASSLSSKRDTQYF.

The chain is built from TRBV12-3 or TRBV12-4 and TRBJ2-1; a weak D match, TRBD2 (5 bases). Trimming took off 3 bases at V and 0 bases at J, with 12 bases between the two ends. The CDR3 is 16 residues long. CDR3 nucleotide sequence: TGTGCCAGCAGTTTGAGCGGAGCCTACTCCTACAATGAGCAGTTCTTC. Its protein is CASSLSGAYSYNEQFF.